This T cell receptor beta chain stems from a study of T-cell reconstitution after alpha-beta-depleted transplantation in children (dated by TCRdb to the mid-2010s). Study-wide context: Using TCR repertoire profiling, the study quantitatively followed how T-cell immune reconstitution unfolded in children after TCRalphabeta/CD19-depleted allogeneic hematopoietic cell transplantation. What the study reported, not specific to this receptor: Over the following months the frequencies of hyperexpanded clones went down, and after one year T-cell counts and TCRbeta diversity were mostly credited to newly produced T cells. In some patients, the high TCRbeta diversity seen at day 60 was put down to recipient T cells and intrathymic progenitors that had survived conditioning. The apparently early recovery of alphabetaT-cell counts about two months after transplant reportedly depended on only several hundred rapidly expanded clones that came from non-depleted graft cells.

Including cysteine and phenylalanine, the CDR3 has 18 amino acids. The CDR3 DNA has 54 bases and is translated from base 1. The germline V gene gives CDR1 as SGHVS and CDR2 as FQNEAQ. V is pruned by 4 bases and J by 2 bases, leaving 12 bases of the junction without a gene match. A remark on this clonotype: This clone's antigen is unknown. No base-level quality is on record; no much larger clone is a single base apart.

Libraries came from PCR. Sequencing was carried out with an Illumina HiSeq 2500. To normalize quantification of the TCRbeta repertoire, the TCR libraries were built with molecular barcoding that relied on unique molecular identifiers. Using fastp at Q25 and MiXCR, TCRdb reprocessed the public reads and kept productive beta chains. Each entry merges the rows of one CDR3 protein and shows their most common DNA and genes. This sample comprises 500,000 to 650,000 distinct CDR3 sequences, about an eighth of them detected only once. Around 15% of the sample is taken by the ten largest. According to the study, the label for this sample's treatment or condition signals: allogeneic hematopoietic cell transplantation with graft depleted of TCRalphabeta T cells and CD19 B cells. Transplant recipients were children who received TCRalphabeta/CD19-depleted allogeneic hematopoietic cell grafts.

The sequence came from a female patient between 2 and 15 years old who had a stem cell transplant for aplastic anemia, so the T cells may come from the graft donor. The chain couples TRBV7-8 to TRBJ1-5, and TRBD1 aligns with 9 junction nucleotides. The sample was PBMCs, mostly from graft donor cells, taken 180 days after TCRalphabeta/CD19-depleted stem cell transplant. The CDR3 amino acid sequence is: CASSYGTGFNVGNQPQHF. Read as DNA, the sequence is TGTGCCAGCAGCTACGGGACAGGGTTCAATGTAGGCAATCAGCCCCAGCATTTT.